The source of this T cell receptor beta chain is a study of blood T cells in healthy people across ages. PCR was performed a second time for about 7 to 12 cycles using a sample-barcoded 5' primer and a J-beta primer mix. Each TCR beta cDNA got a 12-nucleotide random molecular identifier. MiXCR, run by TCRdb on the 5' RACE reads, gives a single entry per CDR3 protein. The data show about 1.5 million distinct CDR3 sequences, 35% to 45% seen once. The CDR3 has 14 amino acids. V shed 6 bases and J shed 0 bases, with 10 bases lying between them. The germline V gene has CDR1 SGHTA and CDR2 FQGNSA. This clonotype occurred many times.

Material: blood. The receptor was isolated from a woman aged 18-29 years in good health. V gene TRBV7-2 combines with J gene TRBJ2-3; D unresolved. The CDR3 protein is CASSLGASTDTQYF. The CDR3 DNA is TGTGCCAGCAGTCTAGGAGCTAGCACAGATACGCAGTATTTT.